The 18 T cell receptor beta chains in this list originate from one sample, sequenced in a study of blood T cells in healthy people across ages (dated by TCRdb to between 2014 and 2017). Libraries were prepared through 5' RACE. Sequenced using an Illumina HiSeq 2500. A second PCR of roughly 7 to 12 cycles was performed with a sample-barcoded 5' primer and a J-beta primer mix. TCRdb reprocessing: public reads trimmed at Q25 with fastp, clones called with MiXCR, in-frame beta chains kept. CDR3 protein duplicates are merged, each entry listing the most common genes and DNA. The sample yields about 1.6 million distinct CDR3 sequences; 34% were counted once. The ten largest make up around 11% of the sample. The sample consisted of blood. The receptors here all came from a woman in her 30s in good health.

The chain uses TRBV11-1 and TRBJ2-3; D remains ambiguous. V lost 4 bases and J 2 bases, leaving 13 bases between the germline ends. CDR1 is SGHAT and CDR2 is FQDESV in the germline V gene (reference sequence). The CDR3 runs 15 residues. The CDR3, as DNA: TGTGCCAGCAGCTCCACGGTTTCTGACACAGATACGCAGTATTTT. Amino acid sequence: CASSSTVSDTDTQYF.

This clonotype was counted a few times. J is TRBJ2-7 and V is TRBV28; tentative D call: TRBD1 (6 bases). This CDR3 comprises 12 residues. Per the germline V gene, CDR1 is MDHEN and CDR2 is SYDVKM. The V end lost 6 bases, the J end lost 5 bases, and 11 bases lay between the germline ends. In DNA, the CDR3 is TGTGCCAGCAGCCGCAGGGGACACGAGCAGTACTTC. This gives the protein CASSRRGHEQYF.

CDR3 nucleotides: TGCAGTGCTAGAGATCCTGGGACTTCTTCCTCCTCCTACAATGAGCAGTTCTTC. Protein product: CSARDPGTSSSSYNEQFF. J is TRBJ2-1 and V is TRBV20-1; D might be TRBD2 (6 bases). CDR1 is DFQATT, CDR2 SNEGSKA, per germline (reference sequence). There are 18 residues in the CDR3. Trimming pared 0 bases from V and 0 bases from J, leaving 18 bases between.

This clonotype was seen repeatedly, ten times or more. The chain recombines TRBV20-1 with TRBJ1-5; 7 nucleotides align to TRBD1. Germline V gives CDR1 DFQATT, CDR2 SNEGSKA (reference sequence). V lost 2 bases and J lost 7; bases outside the gene matches: 5. CDR3 length: 13 residues. CDR3 coding DNA: TGCAGTGCTAGATTGGACAGGAGCCAGCCCCAGCATTTT. Amino acids: CSARLDRSQPQHF.

The V gene is TRBV20-1, the J gene TRBJ2-5, with 8 nucleotides matching TRBD1. Germline CDR1 DFQATT, CDR2 SNEGSKA (reference sequence). The trim removed 6 bases at V and 5 bases at J, leaving 5 bases unmatched. This CDR3 contains 12 residues. In nucleotides, the CDR3 is TGCAGTGCCGCGGACAGGGACGAGACCCAGTACTTC. Translated: CSAADRDETQYF.

The rearrangement joins TRBV12-3 or TRBV12-4 to TRBJ2-1, with D unclear. The ends were cut back, 3 bases at V and 8 bases at J, with 5 bases in the middle. The CDR3 has 11 amino acids. The CDR3 loop is CASSFDYEQFF. The CDR3 coding sequence is TGTGCCAGCAGTTTTGACTATGAGCAGTTCTTC.

Comment on this clonotype: One end of the junction varies from germline; a read error may be responsible. V is TRBV6-6 and J is TRBJ2-7; D is possibly TRBD2 (5 bases). Germline-derived CDR1 and CDR2 are MNHNY and SVGAGI (reference sequence). There are 15 residues in the CDR3. The CDR3 region has the DNA TGTGCCTGCAGTTACTCCGCGGGTGCGGCCTACGAGCAGTACTTC. This codes for CACSYSAGAAYEQYF.

The rearrangement uses TRBV2 and TRBJ1-2; 8 bases are a match to TRBD1. CDR1 and CDR2 (germline): SNHLY, FYNNEI. The ends lost 6 bases at V and 3 bases at J; junction bases unmatched: 9. This CDR3 contains 15 residues. CDR3 DNA: TGTGCCAGCAGCTCCGGACAGGGAAGTCACTATGGCTACACCTTC. Translated: CASSSGQGSHYGYTF. Full variable domain (missing parts from reference TRBV2 and TRBJ1-2): EPEVTQTPSHQVTQMGQEVILRCVPISNHLYFYWYRQILGQKVEFLVSFYNNEISEKSEIFDDQFSVERPDGSNFTLKIRSTKLEDSAMYFCASSSGQGSHYGYTFGSGTRLTVV.

This clonotype was recorded a few times. This chain joins TRBV20-1 and TRBJ2-1; D is possibly TRBD1 or TRBD2 (6 bases each). Germline V lookup: CDR1 DFQATT, CDR2 SNEGSKA (reference sequence). The CDR3 extends over 15 amino acids. V lost 1 base and J lost 12, with 22 bases in between. CDR3 sequence: CSARVTGARVERQFF. CDR3 nucleotides: TGCAGTGCTAGAGTGACGGGGGCCAGGGTTGAACGGCAGTTCTTC.

This clonotype was counted a single time. The chain joins TRBV29-1 to TRBJ2-1, with 13 bases matching TRBD2. Germline loops: CDR1 SQVTM, CDR2 ANQGSEA. The CDR3 runs to 21 residues. With V trimmed by 2 bases and J by 0 bases, 16 bases remained unmatched. CDR3 sequence reads: CSVEWMARGLAGRSSYNEQFF. CDR3 DNA: TGCAGCGTTGAATGGATGGCGCGGGGACTAGCGGGGAGGAGCTCCTACAATGAGCAGTTCTTC.

As concerns this clonotype: An end of the junction does not agree with germline; a read error may underlie this. The chain combines TRBV4-1 with TRBJ1-5, with D hard to call. The CDR3 totals 18 residues. The V gene's germline CDR1 is MGHRA and CDR2 YSYEKL. CDR3 coding DNA: TGCGCCAGCAGCTTTATTACTATGTTGATTTCTCCCAATCAGCCCCAGCATTTC. Translating gives CASSFITMLISPNQPQHF.

This clonotype was seen more than once but under ten times. The chain couples TRBV10-2 to TRBJ1-2; unclear D gene. CDR3 length: 12 residues. Deletions cut 6 bases from V and 6 bases from J, with 11 bases between. Germline V lookup: CDR1 WSHSY, CDR2 SAAADI. The CDR3 DNA reads as TGCGCCAGCAGCTTCGGGAGGGATGGCTACACCTTC. Protein sequence: CASSFGRDGYTF.

The chain is built from TRBV7-9 and TRBJ2-4, with D perhaps TRBD2 (5 bases). Germline-derived CDR1 and CDR2 are SEHNR and FQNEAQ (reference sequence). The V end lost 1 base, the J end lost 1 base, and 11 bases lay between the germline ends. This CDR3 is built from 16 residues. CDR3 nucleotides: TGTGCCAGCAGCTTAGTGGGAGCGCCGGCCAAAAACATTCAGTACTTC. Protein sequence: CASSLVGAPAKNIQYF.

As for this clonotype: This could be a read error, since a much larger clone is one nucleotide away. V usage is TRBV10-1 and J usage is TRBJ2-4; the D is unclear. Germline assignment: CDR1 WNHNN and CDR2 SYGVQD (reference sequence). V was trimmed by 4 bases and J by 3 bases, leaving 10 bases between them. This CDR3 is built from 14 residues. CDR3 sequence reads: CASSGISLKNIQYF. The CDR3 bases are TGCGCCAGCAGTGGGATCTCTCTCAAAAACATTCAGTACTTC.

This clonotype was seen repeatedly, ten times or more. The gene calls are TRBV7-3 and TRBJ2-1; D gene unclear. Trimming stripped 4 bases from V and 8 bases from J, with 18 bases between. From germline, CDR1 is SGHTA and CDR2 FQGTGA. The CDR3 length is 15 residues. The chain's CDR3 is CASSSLGPITDEQFF. In DNA form, the CDR3 reads TGTGCCAGCAGCTCCTTAGGTCCTATTACCGATGAGCAGTTCTTC.

Comment on this clonotype: With a much larger clone just one base away, this may be a read error. The V call is TRBV10-3, the J call TRBJ2-1; D ambiguous. The CDR3 spans 15 residues. Germline CDR1 ENHRY, CDR2 SYGVKD. The CDR3 DNA sequence: TGTGCCATCAGTGAGTCAAGTCCCCGTCCACATGAGCGGTTCTTC. Its translation is CAISESSPRPHERFF.

The chain combines TRBV27 with TRBJ2-7, with unresolved D. The CDR3 length is 13 residues. Germline V gives CDR1 MNHEY, CDR2 SMNVEV (reference sequence). V gave up 4 bases and J gave up 2 bases, with 9 bases separating them. The CDR3 reads CASSWKATYEQYF. As DNA, the CDR3 is TGTGCCAGCAGTTGGAAGGCTACCTACGAGCAGTACTTC.

This rearrangement joins TRBV24-1 to TRBJ2-2; D not resolved. The CDR3 loop spans 14 amino acids. The V gene's germline CDR1 is KGHDR and CDR2 SFDVKD. V was shortened by 4 bases and J by 7 bases, with 12 bases between the two germline ends. The CDR3 is CATSDPNRNGELFF. In nucleotides, the CDR3 is TGTGCCACCAGTGACCCTAATCGTAACGGGGAGCTGTTTTTT.